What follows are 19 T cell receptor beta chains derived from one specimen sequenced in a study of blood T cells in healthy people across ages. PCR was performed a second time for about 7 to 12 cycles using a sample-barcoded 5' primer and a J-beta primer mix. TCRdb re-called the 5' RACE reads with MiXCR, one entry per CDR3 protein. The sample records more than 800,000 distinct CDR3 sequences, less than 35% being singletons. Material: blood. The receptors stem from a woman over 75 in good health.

CDR3 region: CASRGTSWETQYF. CDR3 nucleotides: TGTGCCAGTAGGGGGACTTCCTGGGAGACCCAGTACTTC. The chain couples TRBV19 to TRBJ2-5, with TRBD2 as a possible D gene (6 bases). V gave up 6 bases and J gave up 5 bases, with 13 bases separating them. This CDR3 contains 13 residues. The germline V gene encodes CDR1 LNHDA and CDR2 SQIVND (reference sequence).

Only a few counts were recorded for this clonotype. CDR3 residues: CASSSGVHNSPLHF. DNA of the CDR3: TGTGCCAGCAGTTCAGGGGTCCATAATTCACCCCTCCACTTT. The V call is TRBV12-3 or TRBV12-4, the J call TRBJ1-6; D perhaps matches TRBD1 (6 bases). The CDR3 totals 14 residues. Trimming took 4 bases from V and 5 from J, leaving 9 bases between them.

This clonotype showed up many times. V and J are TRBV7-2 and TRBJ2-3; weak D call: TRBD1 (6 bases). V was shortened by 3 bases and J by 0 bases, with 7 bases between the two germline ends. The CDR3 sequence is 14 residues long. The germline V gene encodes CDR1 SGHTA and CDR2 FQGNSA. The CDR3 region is CASSLGHSTDTQYF. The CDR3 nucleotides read TGTGCCAGCAGCTTGGGACATAGCACAGATACGCAGTATTTT.

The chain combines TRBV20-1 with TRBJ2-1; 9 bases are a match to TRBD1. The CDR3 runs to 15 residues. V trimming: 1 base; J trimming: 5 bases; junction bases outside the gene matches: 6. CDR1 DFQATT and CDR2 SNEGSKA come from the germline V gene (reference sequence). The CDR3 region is CSARAYRGRNNEQFF. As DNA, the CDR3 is TGCAGTGCTAGAGCCTACAGGGGGCGAAACAATGAGCAGTTCTTC.

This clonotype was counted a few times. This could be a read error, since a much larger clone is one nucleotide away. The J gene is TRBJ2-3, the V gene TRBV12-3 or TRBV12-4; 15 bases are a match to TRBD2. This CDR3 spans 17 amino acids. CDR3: CASSPGTSGGITDAQYF. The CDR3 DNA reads TGTGCCAGCAGTCCGGGGACTAGCGGGGGGATCACAGATGCGCAGTATTTT.

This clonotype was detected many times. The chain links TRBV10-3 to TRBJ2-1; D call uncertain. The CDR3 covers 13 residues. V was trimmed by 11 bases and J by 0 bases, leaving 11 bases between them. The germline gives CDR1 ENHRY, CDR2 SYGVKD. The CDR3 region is CAARGDSYNEQFF. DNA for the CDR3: TGTGCCGCAAGAGGTGACTCCTACAATGAGCAGTTCTTC.

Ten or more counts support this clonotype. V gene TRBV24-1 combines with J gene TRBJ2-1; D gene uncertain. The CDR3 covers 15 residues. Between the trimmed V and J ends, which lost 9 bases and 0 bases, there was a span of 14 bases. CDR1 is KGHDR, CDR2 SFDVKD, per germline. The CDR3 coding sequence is TGTGCCACCGCTATCGGGTCCGGCTCCTACAATGAGCAGTTCTTC. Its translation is CATAIGSGSYNEQFF.

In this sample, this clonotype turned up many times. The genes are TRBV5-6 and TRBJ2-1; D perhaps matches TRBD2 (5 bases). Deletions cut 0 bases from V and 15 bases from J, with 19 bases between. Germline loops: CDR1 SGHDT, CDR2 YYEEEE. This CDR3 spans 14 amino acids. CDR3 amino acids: CASSLGALALGMFF. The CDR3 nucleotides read TGTGCCAGCAGCTTGGGGGCGCTAGCTCTGGGTATGTTCTTC.

The CDR3 here is CASLQGDRVRGYTF. The CDR3, as DNA: TGTGCCAGTCTCCAAGGGGACAGGGTTCGTGGCTACACCTTC. J is TRBJ1-2 and V is TRBV19; 9 bases fit TRBD1. V lost 8 bases, J lost 7 bases, and 11 bases stayed unmatched. The CDR3 sequence is 14 residues long. In germline, CDR1 is LNHDA, CDR2 SQIVND (reference sequence).

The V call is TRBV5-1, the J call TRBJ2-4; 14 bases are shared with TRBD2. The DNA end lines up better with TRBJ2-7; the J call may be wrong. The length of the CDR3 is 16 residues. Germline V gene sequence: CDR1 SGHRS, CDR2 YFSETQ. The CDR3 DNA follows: TGCGCCAGCAGCTTGGATGGGACTAGCGGGGGCTACGAGCAGTACTTC. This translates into CASSLDGTSGGYEQYF.

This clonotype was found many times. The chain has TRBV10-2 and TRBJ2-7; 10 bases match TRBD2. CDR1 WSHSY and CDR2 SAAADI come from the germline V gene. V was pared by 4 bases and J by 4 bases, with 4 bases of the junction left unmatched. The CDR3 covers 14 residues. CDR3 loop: CASSGSGGTYEQYF. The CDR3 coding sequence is TGCGCCAGCAGTGGTAGCGGGGGGACTTACGAGCAGTACTTC.

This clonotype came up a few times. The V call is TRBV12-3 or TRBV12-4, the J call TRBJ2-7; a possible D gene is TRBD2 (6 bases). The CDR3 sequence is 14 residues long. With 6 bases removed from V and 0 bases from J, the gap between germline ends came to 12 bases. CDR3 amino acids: CASRRDGSSYEQYF. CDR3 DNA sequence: TGTGCCAGCAGAAGGGACGGGAGCTCCTACGAGCAGTACTTC.

The CDR3 region has the DNA TGCAGTGCAAAAGGACTAGCGGGGAAAAACATTCAGTACTTC. It yields the protein CSAKGLAGKNIQYF. The chain has TRBV20-1 and TRBJ2-4; 12 bases line up with TRBD2. The CDR3 has 14 residues. CDR1 DFQATT and CDR2 SNEGSKA come from the germline V gene (reference sequence). V shed 6 bases and J 4 bases; nucleotides not matched to a gene: 4.

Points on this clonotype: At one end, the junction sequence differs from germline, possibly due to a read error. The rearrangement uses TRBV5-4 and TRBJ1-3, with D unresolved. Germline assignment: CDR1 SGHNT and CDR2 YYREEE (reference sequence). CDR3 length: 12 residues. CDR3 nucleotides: TGTGCCAGCAGCCCCGACGGTAACACCAGATATTTT. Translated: CASSPDGNTRYF.

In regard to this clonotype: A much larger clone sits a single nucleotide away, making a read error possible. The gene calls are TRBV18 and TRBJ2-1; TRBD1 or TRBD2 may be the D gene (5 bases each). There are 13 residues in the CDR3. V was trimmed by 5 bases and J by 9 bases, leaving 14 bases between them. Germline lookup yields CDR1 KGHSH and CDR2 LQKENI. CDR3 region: CASSGLAGSEQFF. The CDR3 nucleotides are TGTGCCAGCTCAGGTCTAGCAGGGAGTGAGCAGTTCTTC.

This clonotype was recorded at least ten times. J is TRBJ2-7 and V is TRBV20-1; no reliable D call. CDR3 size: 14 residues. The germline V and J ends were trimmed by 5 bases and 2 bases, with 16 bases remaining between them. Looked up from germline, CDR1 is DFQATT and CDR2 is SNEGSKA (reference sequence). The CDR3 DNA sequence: TGCAGTGCTGGCCGGGCGCAAGATCCCTACGAGCAGTACTTC. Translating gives CSAGRAQDPYEQYF.

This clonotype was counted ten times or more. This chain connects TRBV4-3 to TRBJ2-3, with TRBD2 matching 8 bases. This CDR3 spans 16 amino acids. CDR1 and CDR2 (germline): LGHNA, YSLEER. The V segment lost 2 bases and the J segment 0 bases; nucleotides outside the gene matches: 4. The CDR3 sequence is CASSQQASGSTDTQYF. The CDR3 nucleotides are TGCGCCAGCAGCCAACAGGCTAGCGGGAGCACAGATACGCAGTATTTT.

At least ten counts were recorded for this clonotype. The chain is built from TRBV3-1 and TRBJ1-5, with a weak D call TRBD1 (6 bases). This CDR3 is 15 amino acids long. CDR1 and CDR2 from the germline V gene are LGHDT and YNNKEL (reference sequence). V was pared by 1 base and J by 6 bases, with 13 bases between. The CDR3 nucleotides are TGTGCCAGCAGCCAAGGAACAGGGACCGTTCAGCCCCAGCATTTT. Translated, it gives CASSQGTGTVQPQHF.

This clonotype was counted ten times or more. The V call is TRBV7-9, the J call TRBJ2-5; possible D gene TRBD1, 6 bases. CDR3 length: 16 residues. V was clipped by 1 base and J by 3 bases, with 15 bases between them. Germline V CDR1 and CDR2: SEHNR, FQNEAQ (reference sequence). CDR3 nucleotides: TGTGCCAGCAGCTTAGACAACGCAGGGGTAAAAGAGACCCAGTACTTC. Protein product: CASSLDNAGVKETQYF.